This T cell receptor beta chain was captured by sequencing in a study of T cells after yellow fever vaccination (dated by TCRdb to about 2019). Regarding the research as a whole: Libraries from fractions with low cell numbers were prepared with the SMART-Seq v4 Ultra Low Input RNA kit. To follow T-cell clones before and after both primary and booster YFV17D yellow fever vaccination, bulk TCR alpha and beta repertoires underwent longitudinal sequencing. Bulk PBMC replicates and cell subsets were isolated from blood drawn at multiple timepoints before and after both primary and secondary immunization. Two healthy male donors, one aged 18 to 29 and one aged 30 to 39 years, were included in the cohort. What the research found in general, with its limitations: Computational filtering was needed because FACS-sorted repertoires could contain abundant contaminating clonotypes from the bulk population. A small share of clonotypes was detected in both CD4 and CD8 compartments, with the overlap likely arising from convergent recombination. The secondary T-cell response was weaker than the primary response but faster, peaking on day 5 instead of day 15. Most clones expanded after primary vaccination were re-detected after the booster (approximately 95% of CD4 and more than 70% of CD8), suggesting broad memory maintenance. Because only a couple of donors were included in the study, the extent to which the findings can be generalized is limited.

TCR cDNA was made using 5'RACE template switching, a step that added a universal primer site and unique molecular identifiers. Priming of cDNA synthesis was performed from both the TCR alpha and TCR beta constant segments. Library amplification involved two PCR steps, and the second step added sample barcodes and sequencing adapters. Sequencing of libraries was done on Illumina HiSeq 2500 (2x100 bp) or NovaSeq (2x150 bp). The paper's data handling went like this. MIGEC handled demultiplexing of reads and collapsing into UMI consensus sequences, while MiXCR performed V(D)J alignment. Vaccine-responding clonotypes were identified with edgeR using replicate PBMC samples, with FDR below 0.01 and a log2 fold change above 5 up to day 15 being required. Each bulk clonotype was labeled CD4 or CD8 based on which sequenced repertoire, CD4 or CD8, contained the clonotype at higher abundance. TCRdb itself trimmed the public reads at Q25 with fastp, ran MiXCR and retained productive beta chains. One record per CDR3 amino acid sequence lists the most common genes and DNA. V and J calls and clone size were set by TCRdb, not the authors. In all, the sample holds over 300,000 distinct CDR3 sequences, and around 6.8% of those were seen once. Together, the top ten hold 18% of the sample.

This clonotype showed up many times. No cognate antigen has been identified for it. Base qualities are missing; no much larger clone stands one base away. The sample's treatment or condition, from its label and the paper: live attenuated yellow fever vaccine strain. At every blood-draw timepoint, two biological replicates of bulk PBMCs were collected. PBMCs were isolated from peripheral blood using a standard Ficoll-Paque protocol. TriZol was used to extract RNA from bulk PBMCs, CD4 and CD8 fractions, and dextramer-positive and dextramer-negative fractions. Sequencing was performed on PBMCs, taken around 45 days after the first yellow fever vaccination. This clonotype originated in a man between 18 and 35 years old who received the YFV17D yellow fever vaccine.

The DNA reads TGTGCCAGCAGCCAAGAGGGGGACCCCTCCACCGGGGAGCTGTTTTTT. This codes for CASSQEGDPSTGELFF. The chain was built from TRBV4-2 and TRBJ2-2, with the D call perhaps TRBD1 or TRBD2, each one matching 5 bases. CDR1 and CDR2 were assigned from the germline V gene as LGHNA and YNFKEQ. The CDR3 contains 16 residues, cysteine and phenylalanine counted. This entry keeps only the CDR3 DNA: 48 bases, framed from base 1. V is clipped by 0 bases and J by 4 bases, and the sequence between their germline boundaries is 12 bases long.